Listed here are 16 T cell receptor beta chains from one sample, sequenced in a study of blood T cell repertoires in COVID-19. This table comes from immunoSEQ multiplex PCR, and its TCRdb copy is limited to in-frame clones, with some not included. The table records 270,000 or so clones, 89% of them present only once. The sample consisted of peripheral blood. Every receptor here comes from a woman aged 40 to 50 who had recovered from COVID-19.

The J gene is TRBJ2-7, the V gene TRBV3-1 (or the pseudogene TRBV3-2); perhaps TRBD1 as D (6 bases). This CDR3 has 14 amino acids. Germline CDR1 LGHDT, CDR2 YNNKEL (reference sequence). V lost 0 bases and J lost 3, with 9 bases in between. CDR3 protein: CASSQEGADYEQYF. Here the CDR3 DNA reads TGTGCCAGCAGCCAAGAGGGGGCGGACTACGAGCAGTACTTC.

J is TRBJ2-5 and V is TRBV25-1, with a possible D match to TRBD2 (5 bases). The CDR3 has 15 residues. Germline CDR1 MGHDK, CDR2 SYGVNS. Deletions cut 3 bases from V and 2 bases from J, with 13 bases between. CDR3 bases: TGTGCCAGCAGTGACATCGCCGGGATGCAAGAGACCCAGTACTTC. This encodes CASSDIAGMQETQYF. Complete variable domain (other parts from reference TRBV25-1 and TRBJ2-5): EADIYQTPRYLVIGTGKKITLECSQTMGHDKMYWYQQDPGMELHLIHYSYGVNSTEKGDLSSESTVSRIRTEHFPLTLESARPSHTSQYLCASSDIAGMQETQYFGPGTRLLVL.

The V and J genes are TRBV6-9 and TRBJ1-5; possible D gene TRBD1, 5 bases. The germline V and J ends were trimmed by 4 bases and 2 bases, with 9 bases remaining between them. The length of the CDR3 is 14 residues. The germline V gene encodes CDR1 MNHGY and CDR2 SVAAGI. The CDR3 loop reads CASSSQGGNQPQHF. CDR3 nucleotides: TGTGCCAGCAGTTCCCAGGGTGGCAATCAGCCCCAGCATTTT.

This sequence joins TRBV28 and TRBJ2-3; no definite D call. Between the trimmed V and J ends, which lost 6 bases and 1 base, there was a span of 8 bases. The CDR3 sequence is 13 residues long. Per germline, CDR1 MDHEN and CDR2 SYDVKM. In DNA, the CDR3 is TGTGCCAGCAGGTCATCGGGCACAGATACGCAGTATTTT. It encodes CASRSSGTDTQYF.

The chain links TRBV7-9 to TRBJ2-4, with D perhaps TRBD2 (5 bases). Per germline, CDR1 SEHNR and CDR2 FQNEAQ (reference sequence). CDR3 length: 14 residues. V shed 2 bases and J shed 9 bases, with 14 bases lying between them. The CDR3 protein is CASSLMTNVGIQYF. The DNA for the CDR3 is TGTGCCAGCAGCTTAATGACTAACGTAGGCATTCAGTACTTC.

This chain connects TRBV18 to TRBJ1-5, with TRBD1 matching 7 bases. The CDR3 has 15 residues. CDR1 KGHSH and CDR2 LQKENI come from the germline V gene. The V and J ends lost 5 bases and 1 base, in that order; junction bases with no gene match: 5. Written as DNA, the CDR3 is TGTGCCAGCTCATCTAGACAGGGAAGCAATCAGCCCCAGCATTTT. Protein sequence: CASSSRQGSNQPQHF.

The CDR3 reads CASSLTGVNYNEQFF. In DNA form, the CDR3 reads TGTGCCAGCAGCTTGACAGGGGTTAACTACAATGAGCAGTTCTTC. The chain combines TRBV5-8 with TRBJ2-1; the match to TRBD1 covers 7 bases. The J segment lost 3 bases and the V segment lost 1 base, leaving 4 bases of the junction unmatched. Germline V gene data show CDR1 as SGHTS and CDR2 as YDEGEE. The CDR3 contains 15 residues.

J is TRBJ2-7 and V is TRBV11-3, with 10 bases lining up with TRBD2. CDR3 length: 16 residues. CDR1 is SGHNT and CDR2 is YENEEA in the germline V gene. Trimming took 1 base from V and 3 from J; bases not matched to a gene: 6. The CDR3 reads CASSLAGTSEIYEQYF. CDR3 DNA sequence: TGTGCCAGCAGCTTAGCCGGGACTAGCGAAATCTACGAGCAGTACTTC. The full variable domain, rest sourced from reference TRBV11-3 and TRBJ2-7, is EAGVVQSPRYKIIEKKQPVAFWCNPISGHNTLYWYLQNLGQGPELLIRYENEEAVDDSQLPKDRFSAERLKGVDSTLKIQPAELGDSAVYLCASSLAGTSEIYEQYFGPGTRLTVT.

The chain joins TRBV7-2 to TRBJ2-7; 8 nucleotides align to TRBD1. Trimming at V came to 5 bases and at J to 2 bases, leaving 5 bases not matched to a gene. The CDR3 totals 14 residues. Germline V gene sequence: CDR1 SGHTA, CDR2 FQGNSA. The CDR3 region has the DNA TGTGCCAGCAGCATTGGACAGGGCCCCTACGAGCAGTACTTC. Translating it yields CASSIGQGPYEQYF.

This chain joins TRBV29-1 and TRBJ2-2; a weak D match, TRBD2 (6 bases). The V gene lost 2 bases and the J gene lost 5 bases, with 6 bases spanning the gap. The germline V gene has CDR1 SQVTM and CDR2 ANQGSEA. The CDR3 is 12 residues long. The CDR3 bases are TGCAGCGTTGAACGGGGGACCGGGGAGCTGTTTTTT. As protein: CSVERGTGELFF.

J is TRBJ1-4 and V is TRBV28; maybe TRBD1 (6 bases). The CDR3 totals 13 residues. The germline V gene has CDR1 MDHEN and CDR2 SYDVKM. V lost 8 bases to trimming and J lost 5 bases, with 12 bases between them. CDR3 protein: CASRRQENEKLFF. CDR3 coding DNA: TGTGCCAGCCGTCGACAGGAGAATGAAAAACTGTTTTTT.

V usage is TRBV15 and J usage is TRBJ2-3, with 10 bases lining up with TRBD1. Per the germline V gene, CDR1 is LNHNV and CDR2 is YYDKDF (reference sequence). V shed 4 bases, J shed 6 bases, and the junction held 4 bases outside the gene matches. The CDR3 totals 14 residues. CDR3 in amino acids: CATSKDRGEDTQYF. CDR3 sequence (DNA): TGTGCCACCAGCAAGGACAGGGGGGAGGATACGCAGTATTTT.

The chain has TRBV29-1 and TRBJ2-7; possibly TRBD1 for D (5 bases). This CDR3 comprises 14 residues. V was shortened by 6 bases and J by 3 bases, with 18 bases between the two germline ends. In germline, CDR1 is SQVTM, CDR2 ANQGSEA. CDR3 sequence: CSVTQTDSLYEQYF. The CDR3 DNA reads TGCAGCGTGACCCAAACTGACAGTCTCTACGAGCAGTACTTC.

The chain has TRBV27 and TRBJ2-7, with D possibly being TRBD2 (5 bases). V was clipped by 6 bases and J by 2 bases, with 8 bases between them. This CDR3 region has 12 residues. Germline assignment: CDR1 MNHEY and CDR2 SMNVEV (reference sequence). CDR3 in amino acids: CASSGAAYEQYF. The CDR3 DNA reads TGTGCCAGCAGCGGAGCGGCCTACGAGCAGTACTTC.

This clone was seen just once. The V gene is TRBV11-2, the J gene TRBJ2-1, with D maybe TRBD2 (6 bases). The CDR3 spans 15 residues. Germline lookup yields CDR1 SGHAT and CDR2 FQNNGV. The germline V and J ends were trimmed by 1 base and 2 bases, with 9 bases remaining between them. CDR3 residues: CASSLGPGAYNEQFF. In DNA, the CDR3 is TGTGCCAGCAGCTTAGGTCCGGGGGCCTACAATGAGCAGTTCTTC.

This chain connects TRBV3-1 (or the pseudogene TRBV3-2) to TRBJ1-3; TRBD1 matches 7 bases. Unmatched junction bases numbered 7, after V lost 4 bases and J lost 1 base. The CDR3 is 16 amino acids. In germline, CDR1 is LGHDT, CDR2 YNNKEL (reference sequence). CDR3 residues: CASSPQGYWSGNTIYF. The CDR3 bases are TGTGCCAGCAGCCCACAGGGGTATTGGTCTGGAAACACCATATATTTT.